This TCR beta chain appears in the sequencing data of a study of spatial heterogeneity in lung cancer. Study information: Each time, sequencing found more beta-chain sequences than alpha-chain sequences. The average count in raw reads for each unique TCR and UMI combination exceeded nine appearances.

Time point specified: sample taken at primary tumor resection. The sequenced material consisted of unsorted whole RNA from tumor, nontumor lung or frozen PBMC. Donation came from some 72 patients with untreated early-stage non-small cell lung cancer. The library protocol tagged each TCR cDNA with a unique molecular identifier. TCRdb reanalysed the 5' RACE reads using MiXCR and keeps one entry per CDR3 protein. The table includes 8,500 to 14,000 distinct CDR3 sequences, roughly 3.8% detected once. Germline assignment: CDR1 SQVTM and CDR2 ANQGSEA. This CDR3 is built from 13 residues. The V and J ends lost 7 bases and 2 bases, in that order; junction bases with no gene match: 7. By share, this clonotype ranks as medium-sized (0.01 to 0.1%).

The J gene is TRBJ2-5, the V gene TRBV29-1; 7 bases are a match to TRBD1. Sequencing was performed on normal lung tissue next to the tumor, taken at surgery. The sequence came from a male donor with early-stage non-small cell lung cancer. The CDR3: CSDRTGPQETQYF. The CDR3 DNA is TGCAGCGATAGGACAGGACCTCAAGAGACCCAGTACTTC.